This is a list of T cell receptor beta chains from one sample in a study of T cell changes during pregnancy in multiple sclerosis. Produced via immunoSEQ multiplex PCR; TCRdb's table is partial and in-frame only. The profile shows about 42,000 clones, 70% to 90% of them singletons. The specimen was CD4+ T cells from peripheral blood mononuclear cells, collected after pregnancy. These receptors were obtained from a female donor with multiple sclerosis, enrolled in a pregnancy study. CDR3s include the opening cysteine and the closing phenylalanine or tryptophan. D genes are given only for firm matches.

v_gene | d_gene | CDR3aa
TRBV29-1 | . | CSVGQDGYTF
TRBV5-1 | TRBD2 | CASSLGLAGSSYNEQFF
TRBV9 | . | CASSVQGETQYF
TRBV29-1 | . | CSVSGRVNEKNGYTF
TRBV11-3 | . | CASSSGRGGDETQYF
TRBV25-1 | . | CASIQGALFF
TRBV5-6 | . | CASSSDGVPLREQYF
TRBV9 | . | CASSVSGMRETQYF
TRBV18 | . | CASSPGRPGSDEQFF
TRBV11-2 | TRBD2 | CASSRRKLAGSYEQYF
TRBV2 | TRBD2 | CASRGTSGTYNEQFF
TRBV5-6 | . | CASSKAVRWDTEAFF
TRBV7-9 | . | CASSLLTGGRYEQYF